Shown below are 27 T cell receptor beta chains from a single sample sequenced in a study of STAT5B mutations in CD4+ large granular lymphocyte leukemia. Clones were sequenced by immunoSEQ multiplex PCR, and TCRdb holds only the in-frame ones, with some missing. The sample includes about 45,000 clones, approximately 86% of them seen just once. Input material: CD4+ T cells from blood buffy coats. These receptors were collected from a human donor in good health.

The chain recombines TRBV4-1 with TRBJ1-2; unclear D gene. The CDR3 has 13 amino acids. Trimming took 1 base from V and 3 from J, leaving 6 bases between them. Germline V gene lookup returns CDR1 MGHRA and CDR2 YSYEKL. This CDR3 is CASSQGRDYGYTF. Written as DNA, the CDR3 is TGCGCCAGCAGCCAAGGACGGGACTATGGCTACACCTTC.

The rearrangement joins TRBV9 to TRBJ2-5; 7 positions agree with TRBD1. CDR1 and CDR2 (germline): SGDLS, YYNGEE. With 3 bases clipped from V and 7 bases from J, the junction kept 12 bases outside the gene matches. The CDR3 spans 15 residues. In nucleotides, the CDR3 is TGTGCCAGCAGCGCTCGGGACAGCCCTTCTGGGACCCAGTACTTC. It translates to CASSARDSPSGTQYF.

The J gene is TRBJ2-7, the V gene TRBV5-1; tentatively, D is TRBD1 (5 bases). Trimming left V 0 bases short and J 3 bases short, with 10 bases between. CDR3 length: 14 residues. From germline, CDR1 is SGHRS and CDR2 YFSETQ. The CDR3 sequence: CASSLGQGGYEQYF. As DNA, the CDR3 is TGCGCCAGCAGCTTGGGCCAGGGCGGCTACGAGCAGTACTTC.

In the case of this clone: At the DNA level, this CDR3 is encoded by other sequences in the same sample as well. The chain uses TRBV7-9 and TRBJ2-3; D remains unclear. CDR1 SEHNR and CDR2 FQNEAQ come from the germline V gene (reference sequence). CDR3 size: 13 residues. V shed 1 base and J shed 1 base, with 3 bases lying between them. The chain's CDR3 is CASSLEGTDTQYF. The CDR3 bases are TGTGCCAGCAGCTTAGAGGGCACAGATACGCAGTATTTT.

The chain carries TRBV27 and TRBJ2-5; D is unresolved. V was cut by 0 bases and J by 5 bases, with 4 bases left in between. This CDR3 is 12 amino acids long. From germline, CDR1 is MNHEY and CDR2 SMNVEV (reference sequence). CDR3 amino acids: CASSLSRETQYF. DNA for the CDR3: TGTGCCAGCAGTTTATCGCGGGAGACCCAGTACTTC.

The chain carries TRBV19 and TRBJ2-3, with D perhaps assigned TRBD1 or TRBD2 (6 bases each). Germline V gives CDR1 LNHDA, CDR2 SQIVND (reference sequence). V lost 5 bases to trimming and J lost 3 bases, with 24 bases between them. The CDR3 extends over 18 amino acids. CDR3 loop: CASSVTGTRGRRTDTQYF. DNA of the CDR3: TGTGCCAGTAGTGTCACCGGGACAAGGGGGAGGAGGACAGATACGCAGTATTTT.

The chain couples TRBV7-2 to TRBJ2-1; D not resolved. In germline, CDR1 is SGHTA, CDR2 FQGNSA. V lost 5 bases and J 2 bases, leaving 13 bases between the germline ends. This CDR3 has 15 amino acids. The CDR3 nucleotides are TGTGCCAGCAGCGCCGCCAGCGCGCCCTACAATGAGCAGTTCTTC. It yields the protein CASSAASAPYNEQFF.

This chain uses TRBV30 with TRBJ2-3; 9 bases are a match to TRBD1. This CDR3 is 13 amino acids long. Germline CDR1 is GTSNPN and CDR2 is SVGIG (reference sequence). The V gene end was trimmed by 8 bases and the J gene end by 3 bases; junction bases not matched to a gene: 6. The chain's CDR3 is CARDRDGTDTQYF. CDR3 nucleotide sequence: TGTGCCCGGGACAGGGATGGTACAGATACGCAGTATTTT.

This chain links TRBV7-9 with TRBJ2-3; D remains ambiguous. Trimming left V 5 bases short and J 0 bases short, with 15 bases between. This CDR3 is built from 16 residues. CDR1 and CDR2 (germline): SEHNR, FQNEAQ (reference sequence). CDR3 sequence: CASSTGSTTSTDTQYF. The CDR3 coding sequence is TGTGCCAGCAGCACGGGTAGCACAACTAGCACAGATACGCAGTATTTT.

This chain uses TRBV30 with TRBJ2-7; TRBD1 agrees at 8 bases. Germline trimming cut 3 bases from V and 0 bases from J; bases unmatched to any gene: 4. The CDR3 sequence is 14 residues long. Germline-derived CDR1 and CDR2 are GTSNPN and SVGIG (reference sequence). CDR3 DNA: TGTGCCTGGAGCAGGGGGCCTTACTCCTACGAGCAGTACTTC. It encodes CAWSRGPYSYEQYF.

CDR3 sequence: CASSLGSIYNEQFF. CDR3 coding DNA: TGCGCCAGCAGCTTAGGAAGTATCTACAATGAGCAGTTCTTC. The chain couples TRBV5-1 to TRBJ2-1; unclear D gene. CDR1 and CDR2 (germline): SGHRS, YFSETQ. V was pared by 2 bases and J by 3 bases, with 9 bases between. There are 14 residues in the CDR3.

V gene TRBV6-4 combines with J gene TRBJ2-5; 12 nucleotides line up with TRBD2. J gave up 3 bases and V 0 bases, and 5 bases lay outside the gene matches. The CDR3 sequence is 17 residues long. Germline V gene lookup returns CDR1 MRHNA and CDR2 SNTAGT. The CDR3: CASSDSGLAGSKETQYF. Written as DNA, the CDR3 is TGTGCCAGCAGTGACTCGGGACTAGCGGGTTCCAAAGAGACCCAGTACTTC.

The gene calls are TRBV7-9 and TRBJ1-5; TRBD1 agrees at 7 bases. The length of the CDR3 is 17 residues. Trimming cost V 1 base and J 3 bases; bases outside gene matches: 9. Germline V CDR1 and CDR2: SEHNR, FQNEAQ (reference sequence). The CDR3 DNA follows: TGTGCCAGCAGCTTAGGACTGCGGGACAGACTCAATCAGCCCCAGCATTTT. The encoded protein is CASSLGLRDRLNQPQHF.

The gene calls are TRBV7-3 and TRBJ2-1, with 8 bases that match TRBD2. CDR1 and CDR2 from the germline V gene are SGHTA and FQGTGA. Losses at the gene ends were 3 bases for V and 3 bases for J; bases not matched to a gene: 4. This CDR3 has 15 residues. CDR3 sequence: CASSLDSGNYNEQFF. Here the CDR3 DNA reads TGTGCCAGCAGCTTGGATAGCGGGAACTACAATGAGCAGTTCTTC. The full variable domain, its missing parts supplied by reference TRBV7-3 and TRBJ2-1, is GAGVSQTPSNKVTEKGKYVELRCDPISGHTALYWYRQSLGQGPEFLIYFQGTGAADDSGLPNDRFFAVRPEGSVSTLKIQRTERGDSAVYLCASSLDSGNYNEQFFGPGTRLTVL.

Here the CDR3 reads CASSPRAQPPYEQYF. The CDR3 DNA reads TGTGCCAGCAGCCCGCGGGCTCAACCGCCCTACGAGCAGTACTTC. V and J are TRBV11-2 and TRBJ2-7, with D possibly TRBD2 on 5 matching bases. The V gene lost 5 bases and the J gene lost 2 bases, with 16 bases spanning the gap. Germline V gene sequence: CDR1 SGHAT, CDR2 FQNNGV. The CDR3 consists of 15 residues.

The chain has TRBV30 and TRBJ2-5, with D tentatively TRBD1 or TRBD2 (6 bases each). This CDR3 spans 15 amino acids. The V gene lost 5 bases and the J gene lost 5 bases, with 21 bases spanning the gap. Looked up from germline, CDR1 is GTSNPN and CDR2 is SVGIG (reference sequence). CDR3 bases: TGTGCCTGGGGAAGAGGAGGGGGAGGCGGGGAGACCCAGTACTTC. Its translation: CAWGRGGGGGETQYF.

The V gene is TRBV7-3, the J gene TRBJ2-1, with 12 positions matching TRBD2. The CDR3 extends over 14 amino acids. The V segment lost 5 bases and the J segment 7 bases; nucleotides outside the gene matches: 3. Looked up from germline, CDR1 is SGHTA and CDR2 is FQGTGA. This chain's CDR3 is CASSRGTSGNEQFF. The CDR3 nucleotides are TGTGCCAGCAGCCGCGGGACTAGCGGGAATGAGCAGTTCTTC. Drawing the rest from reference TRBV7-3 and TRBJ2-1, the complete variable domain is GAGVSQTPSNKVTEKGKYVELRCDPISGHTALYWYRQSLGQGPEFLIYFQGTGAADDSGLPNDRFFAVRPEGSVSTLKIQRTERGDSAVYLCASSRGTSGNEQFFGPGTRLTVL.

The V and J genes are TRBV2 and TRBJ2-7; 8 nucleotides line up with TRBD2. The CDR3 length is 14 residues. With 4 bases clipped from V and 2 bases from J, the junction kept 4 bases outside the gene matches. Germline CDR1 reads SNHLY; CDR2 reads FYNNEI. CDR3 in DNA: TGTGCCAGCAGTGCCCTAGCGGGCCCCTACGAGCAGTACTTC. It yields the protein CASSALAGPYEQYF.

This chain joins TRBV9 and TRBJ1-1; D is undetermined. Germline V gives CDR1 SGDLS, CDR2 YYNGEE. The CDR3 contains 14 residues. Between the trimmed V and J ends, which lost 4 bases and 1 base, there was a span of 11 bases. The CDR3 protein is CASSPQRRNTEAFF. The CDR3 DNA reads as TGTGCCAGCAGCCCCCAAAGGAGGAACACTGAAGCTTTCTTT.

The CDR3 here is CASRAGTRNTEAFF. The CDR3, as DNA: TGCGCCAGCAGAGCCGGGACTCGAAACACTGAAGCTTTCTTT. This chain joins TRBV4-1 and TRBJ1-1, with D possibly being TRBD1 (5 bases). The length of the CDR3 is 14 residues. Germline CDR1 is MGHRA and CDR2 is YSYEKL. V was shortened by 6 bases and J by 2 bases, with 13 bases between the two germline ends.

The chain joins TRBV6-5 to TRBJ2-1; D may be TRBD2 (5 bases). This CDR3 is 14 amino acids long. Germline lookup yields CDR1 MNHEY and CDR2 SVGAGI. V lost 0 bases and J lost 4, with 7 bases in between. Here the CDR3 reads CASSYSVAYNEQFF. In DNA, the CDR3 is TGTGCCAGCAGTTACTCGGTAGCGTACAATGAGCAGTTCTTC.

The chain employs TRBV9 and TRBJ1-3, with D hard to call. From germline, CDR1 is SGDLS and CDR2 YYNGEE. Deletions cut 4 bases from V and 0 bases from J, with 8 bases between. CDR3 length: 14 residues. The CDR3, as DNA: TGTGCCAGCAGCCCACAGTACTCTGGAAACACCATATATTTT. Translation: CASSPQYSGNTIYF.

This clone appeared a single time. CDR3 protein: CATSRGAGAYGYTF. The CDR3 DNA reads TGTGCCACCAGCAGAGGGGCTGGGGCCTATGGCTACACCTTC. The chain has TRBV15 and TRBJ1-2, with D perhaps TRBD1 (5 bases). The CDR3 runs to 14 residues. Trimming cost V 1 base and J 4 bases, with 10 bases left between them. The germline V gene encodes CDR1 LNHNV and CDR2 YYDKDF (reference sequence).

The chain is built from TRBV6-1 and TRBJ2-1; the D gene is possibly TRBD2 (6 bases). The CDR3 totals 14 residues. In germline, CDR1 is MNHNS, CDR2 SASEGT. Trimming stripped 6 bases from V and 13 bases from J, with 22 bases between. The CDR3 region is CASRERDSYRLQFF. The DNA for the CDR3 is TGTGCCAGCAGAGAACGGGACTCGTATAGGTTACAGTTCTTC.

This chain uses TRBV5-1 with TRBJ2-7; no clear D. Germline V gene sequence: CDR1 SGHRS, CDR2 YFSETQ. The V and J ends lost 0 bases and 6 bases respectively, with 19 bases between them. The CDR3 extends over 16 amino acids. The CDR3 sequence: CASSLGPPLGLGEQYF. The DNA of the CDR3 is TGCGCCAGCAGCTTGGGCCCGCCTTTAGGCCTAGGCGAGCAGTACTTC.

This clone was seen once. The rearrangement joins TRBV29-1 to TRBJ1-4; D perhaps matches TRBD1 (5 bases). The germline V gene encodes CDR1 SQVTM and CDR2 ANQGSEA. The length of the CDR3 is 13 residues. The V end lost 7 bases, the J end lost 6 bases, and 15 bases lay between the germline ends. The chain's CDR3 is CSAASGLHEKLFF. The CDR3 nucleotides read TGCAGCGCTGCCTCAGGGCTCCATGAAAAACTGTTTTTT.

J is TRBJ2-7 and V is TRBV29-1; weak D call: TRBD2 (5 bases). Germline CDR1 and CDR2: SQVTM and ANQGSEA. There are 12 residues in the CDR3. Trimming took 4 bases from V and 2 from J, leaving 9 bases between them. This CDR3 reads CSVGERTYEQYF. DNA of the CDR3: TGCAGCGTTGGGGAGCGGACCTACGAGCAGTACTTC.